This T cell receptor beta chain appears in the sequencing data of a study of blood T cell repertoires in COVID-19. Across the whole study: T cells, B-cell-depleted T cells, or PBMCs provided the cDNA or gDNA that served as material.

CDR3 length: 15 amino acids. CDR1 and CDR2 from the germline V gene are SGDLS and YYNGEE. The V segment lost 0 bases and the J segment 8 bases; nucleotides outside the gene matches: 7. Original processing methods: Nucleated cell number was recorded as an estimate derived from reference gene primer amplification. Profiling relied on immunoSEQ multiplex PCR, and the TCRdb table lists in-frame clones only, not all of them. From that table come the V and J calls and clone size; the DNA was used to work out D and trimming. The table lists 200,000 to 250,000 clones, 84% of them singletons. The source of this sequence is an elderly woman with COVID-19, enrolled during active disease. Sequenced material: peripheral blood. The V and J genes are TRBV9 and TRBJ1-4; TRBD1 aligns across 7 bases. CDR3 loop: CASSVGTGVGEKLFF. The CDR3, as DNA: TGTGCCAGCAGCGTAGGTACAGGGGTCGGAGAAAAACTGTTTTTT.